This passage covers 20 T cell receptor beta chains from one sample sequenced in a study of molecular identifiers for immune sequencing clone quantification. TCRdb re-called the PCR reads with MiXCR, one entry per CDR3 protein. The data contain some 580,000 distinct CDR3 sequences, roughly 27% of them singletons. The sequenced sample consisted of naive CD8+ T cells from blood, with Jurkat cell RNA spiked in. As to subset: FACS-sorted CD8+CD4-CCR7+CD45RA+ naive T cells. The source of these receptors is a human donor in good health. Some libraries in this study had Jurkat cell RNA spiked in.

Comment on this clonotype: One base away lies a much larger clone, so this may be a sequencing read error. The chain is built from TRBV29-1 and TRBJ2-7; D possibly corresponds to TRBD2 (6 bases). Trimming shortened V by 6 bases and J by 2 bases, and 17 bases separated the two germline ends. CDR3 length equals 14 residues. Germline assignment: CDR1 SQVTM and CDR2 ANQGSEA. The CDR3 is CSVTLAGPPYEQYF. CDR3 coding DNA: TGCAGCGTAACGCTGGCGGGGCCACCCTACGAGCAGTACTTC.

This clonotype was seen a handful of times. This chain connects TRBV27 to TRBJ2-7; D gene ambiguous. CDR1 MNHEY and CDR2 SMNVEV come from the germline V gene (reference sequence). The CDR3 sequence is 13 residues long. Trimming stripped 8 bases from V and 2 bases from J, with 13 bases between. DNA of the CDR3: TGTGCCAGCCGCCACCAGATCGCCTACGAGCAGTACTTC. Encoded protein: CASRHQIAYEQYF.

The CDR3, as DNA: TGCAGTGCATACAGGTTTAGCAATCAGCCCCAGCATTTT. Protein product: CSAYRFSNQPQHF. This chain uses TRBV20-1 with TRBJ1-5; weak D call: TRBD1 (5 bases). V lost 6 bases, J lost 0 bases, and 9 bases lay in between. Germline V lookup: CDR1 DFQATT, CDR2 SNEGSKA (reference sequence). The CDR3 consists of 13 residues.

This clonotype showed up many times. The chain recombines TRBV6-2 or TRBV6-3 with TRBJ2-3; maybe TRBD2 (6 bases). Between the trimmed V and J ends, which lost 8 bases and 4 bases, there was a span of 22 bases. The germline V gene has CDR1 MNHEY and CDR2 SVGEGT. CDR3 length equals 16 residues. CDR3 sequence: CASGSWLAIQADTQYF. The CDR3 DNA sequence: TGTGCCAGCGGATCTTGGCTAGCGATACAGGCAGATACGCAGTATTTT.

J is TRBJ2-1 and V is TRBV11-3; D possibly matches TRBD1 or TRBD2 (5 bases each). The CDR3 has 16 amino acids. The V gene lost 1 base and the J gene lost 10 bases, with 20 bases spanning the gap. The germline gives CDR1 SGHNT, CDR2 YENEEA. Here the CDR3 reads CASSLGTEGIWGEQFF. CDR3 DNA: TGTGCCAGCAGCTTAGGTACCGAGGGAATCTGGGGGGAGCAGTTCTTC. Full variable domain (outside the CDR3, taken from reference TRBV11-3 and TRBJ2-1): EAGVVQSPRYKIIEKKQPVAFWCNPISGHNTLYWYLQNLGQGPELLIRYENEEAVDDSQLPKDRFSAERLKGVDSTLKIQPAELGDSAVYLCASSLGTEGIWGEQFFGPGTRLTVL.

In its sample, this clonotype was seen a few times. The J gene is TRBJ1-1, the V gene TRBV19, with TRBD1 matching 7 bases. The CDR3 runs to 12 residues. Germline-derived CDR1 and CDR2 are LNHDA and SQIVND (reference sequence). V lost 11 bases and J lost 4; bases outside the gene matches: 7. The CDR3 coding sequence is TGTGCCGCCGGGACAGCGGCCACTGAAGCTTTCTTT. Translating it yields CAAGTAATEAFF.

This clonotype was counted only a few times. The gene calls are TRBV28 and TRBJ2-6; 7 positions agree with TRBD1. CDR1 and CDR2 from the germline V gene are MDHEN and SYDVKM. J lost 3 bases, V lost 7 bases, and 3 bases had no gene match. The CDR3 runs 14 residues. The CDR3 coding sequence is TGTGCCAGCACAAGGGGGCATGGGGCCAACGTCCTGACTTTC. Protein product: CASTRGHGANVLTF.

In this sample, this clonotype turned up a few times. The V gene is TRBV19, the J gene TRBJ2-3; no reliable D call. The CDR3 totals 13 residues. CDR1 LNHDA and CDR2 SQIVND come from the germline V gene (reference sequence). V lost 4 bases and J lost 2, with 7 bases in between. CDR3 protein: CASSTRLTDTQYF. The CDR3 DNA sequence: TGTGCCAGTAGTACTAGACTCACAGATACGCAGTATTTT.

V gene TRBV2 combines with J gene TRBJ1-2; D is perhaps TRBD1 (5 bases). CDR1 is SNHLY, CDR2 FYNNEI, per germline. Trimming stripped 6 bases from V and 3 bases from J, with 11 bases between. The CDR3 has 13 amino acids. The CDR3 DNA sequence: TGTGCCAGCAGAGCCGGGGGGTACTATGGCTACACCTTC. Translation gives CASRAGGYYGYTF.

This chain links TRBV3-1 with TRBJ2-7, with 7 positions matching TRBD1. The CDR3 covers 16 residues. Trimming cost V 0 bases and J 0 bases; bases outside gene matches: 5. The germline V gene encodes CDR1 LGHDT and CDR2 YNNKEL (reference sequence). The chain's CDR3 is CASSQDVGQLSYEQYF. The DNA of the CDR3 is TGTGCCAGCAGCCAAGATGTGGGACAGCTCTCCTACGAGCAGTACTTC.

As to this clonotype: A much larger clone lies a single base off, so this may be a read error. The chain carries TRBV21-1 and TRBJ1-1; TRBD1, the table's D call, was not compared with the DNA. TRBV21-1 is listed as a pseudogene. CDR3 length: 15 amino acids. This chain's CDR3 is CAGSPRDRGVSEAFF. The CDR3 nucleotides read TGTGCCGGCAGCCCCCGGGACAGGGGTGTTTCTGAAGCTTTCTTT.

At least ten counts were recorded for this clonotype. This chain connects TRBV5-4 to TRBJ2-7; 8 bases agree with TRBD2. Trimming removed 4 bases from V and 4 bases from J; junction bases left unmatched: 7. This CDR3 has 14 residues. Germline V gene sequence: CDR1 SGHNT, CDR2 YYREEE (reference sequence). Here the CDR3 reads CASSQSGGHYEQYF. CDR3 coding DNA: TGTGCCAGCAGCCAAAGCGGGGGTCATTACGAGCAGTACTTC.

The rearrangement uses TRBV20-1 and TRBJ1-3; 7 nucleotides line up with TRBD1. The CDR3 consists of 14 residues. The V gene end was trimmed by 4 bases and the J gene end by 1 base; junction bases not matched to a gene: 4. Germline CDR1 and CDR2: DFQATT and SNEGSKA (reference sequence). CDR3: CSAKQGWSGNTIYF. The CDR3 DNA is TGCAGTGCTAAACAGGGGTGGTCTGGAAACACCATATATTTT.

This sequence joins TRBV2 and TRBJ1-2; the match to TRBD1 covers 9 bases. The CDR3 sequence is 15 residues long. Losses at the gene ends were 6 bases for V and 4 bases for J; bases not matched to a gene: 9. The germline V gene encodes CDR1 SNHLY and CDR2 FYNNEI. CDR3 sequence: CASSADGQGSYGYTF. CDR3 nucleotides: TGTGCCAGCAGCGCCGACGGACAGGGGTCCTATGGCTACACCTTC.

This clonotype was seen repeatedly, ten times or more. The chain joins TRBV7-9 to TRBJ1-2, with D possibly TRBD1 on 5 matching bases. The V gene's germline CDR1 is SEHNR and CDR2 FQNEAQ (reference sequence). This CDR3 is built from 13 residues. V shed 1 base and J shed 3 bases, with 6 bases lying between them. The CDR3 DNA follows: TGTGCCAGCAGCTTAGAGGGGCACTATGGCTACACCTTC. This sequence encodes CASSLEGHYGYTF.

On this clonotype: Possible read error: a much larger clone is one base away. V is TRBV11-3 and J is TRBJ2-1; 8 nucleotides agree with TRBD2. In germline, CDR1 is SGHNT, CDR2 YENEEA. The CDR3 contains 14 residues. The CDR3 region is CASSLSGVYNEQLF. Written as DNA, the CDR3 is TGTGCCAGCAGCCTTAGCGGGGTCTACAATGAGCAGCTCTTC.

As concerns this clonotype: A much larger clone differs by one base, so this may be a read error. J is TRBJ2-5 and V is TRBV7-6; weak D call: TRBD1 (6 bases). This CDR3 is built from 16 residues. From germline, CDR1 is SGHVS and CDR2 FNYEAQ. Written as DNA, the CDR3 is TGTGCCAGCGGCTTGAACTACCAACAGGGACCGGAGACCCAGTACTTC. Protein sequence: CASGLNYQQGPETQYF.

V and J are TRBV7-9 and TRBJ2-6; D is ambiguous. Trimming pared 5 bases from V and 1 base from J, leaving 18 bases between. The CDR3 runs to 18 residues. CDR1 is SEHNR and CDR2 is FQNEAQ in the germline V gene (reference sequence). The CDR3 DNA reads TGTGCCAGCAGCACAAAAGGGTGGGGAAGTTCTGGGGCCAACGTCCTGACTTTC. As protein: CASSTKGWGSSGANVLTF. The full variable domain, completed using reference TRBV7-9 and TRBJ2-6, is DTGVSQNPRHKITKRGQNVTFRCDPISEHNRLYWYRQTLGQGPEFLTYFQNEAQLEKSRLLSDRFSAERPKGSFSTLEIQRTEQGDSAMYLCASSTKGWGSSGANVLTFGAGSRLTVL.

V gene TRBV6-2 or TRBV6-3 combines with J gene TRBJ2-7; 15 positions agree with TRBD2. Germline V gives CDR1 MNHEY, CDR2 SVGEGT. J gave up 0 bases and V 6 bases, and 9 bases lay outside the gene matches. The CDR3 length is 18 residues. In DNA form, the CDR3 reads TGTGCCAGCAGCCCAGGACTAGCGGGGGGGCTCCTCTCCTACGAGCAGTACTTC. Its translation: CASSPGLAGGLLSYEQYF.

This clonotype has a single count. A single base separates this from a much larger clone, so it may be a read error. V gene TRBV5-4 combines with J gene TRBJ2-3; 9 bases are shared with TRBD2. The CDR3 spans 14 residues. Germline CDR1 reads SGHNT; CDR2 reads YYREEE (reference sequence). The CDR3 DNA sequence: TGTGAATGGGATGGCGGGGGGGCTGGAGATACGCAGTATTTT. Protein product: CEWDGGGAGDTQYF. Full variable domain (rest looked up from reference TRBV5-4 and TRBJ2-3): ETGVTQSPTHLIKTRGQQVTLRCSSQSGHNTVSWYQQALGQGPQFIFQYYREEENGRGNFPPRFSGLQFPNYSSELNVNALELDDSALYLCEWDGGGAGDTQYFGPGTRLTVL.